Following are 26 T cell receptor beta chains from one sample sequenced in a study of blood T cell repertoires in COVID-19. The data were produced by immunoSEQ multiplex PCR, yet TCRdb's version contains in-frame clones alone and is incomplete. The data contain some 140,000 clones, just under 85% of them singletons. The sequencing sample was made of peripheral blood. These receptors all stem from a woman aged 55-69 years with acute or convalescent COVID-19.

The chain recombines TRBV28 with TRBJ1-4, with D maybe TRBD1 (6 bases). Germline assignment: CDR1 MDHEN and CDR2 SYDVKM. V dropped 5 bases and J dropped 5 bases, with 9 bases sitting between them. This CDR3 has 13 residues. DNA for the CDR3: TGTGCCAGCAGTACAGGGTCGAATGAAAAACTGTTTTTT. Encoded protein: CASSTGSNEKLFF.

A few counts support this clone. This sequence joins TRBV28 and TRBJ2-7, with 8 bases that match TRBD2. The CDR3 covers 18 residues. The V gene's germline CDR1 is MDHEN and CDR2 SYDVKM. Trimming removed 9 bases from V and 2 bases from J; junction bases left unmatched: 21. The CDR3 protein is CASLPTWKGSGDPYEQYV. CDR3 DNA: TGTGCCAGTTTGCCCACCTGGAAGGGTAGCGGGGACCCCTACGAGCAGTACGTC.

CDR3 protein: CASSPSTGGNTGELFF. DNA of the CDR3: TGTGCCAGCAGCCCGTCGACAGGCGGGAACACCGGGGAGCTGTTTTTT. The V gene is TRBV13, the J gene TRBJ2-2; a possible D gene is TRBD1 (6 bases). V was trimmed by 5 bases and J by 1 base, leaving 14 bases between them. The germline V gene encodes CDR1 PRHDT and CDR2 FYEKMQ (reference sequence). CDR3 length: 16 amino acids.

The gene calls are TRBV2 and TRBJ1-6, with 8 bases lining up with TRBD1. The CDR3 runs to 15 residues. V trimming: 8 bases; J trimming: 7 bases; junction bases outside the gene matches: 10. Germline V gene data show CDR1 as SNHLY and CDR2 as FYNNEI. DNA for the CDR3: TGTGCCAGCGGGGAGACAGGGGCGGGAAATTCACCCCTCCACTTT. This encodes CASGETGAGNSPLHF. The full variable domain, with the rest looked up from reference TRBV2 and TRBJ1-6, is EPEVTQTPSHQVTQMGQEVILRCVPISNHLYFYWYRQILGQKVEFLVSFYNNEISEKSEIFDDQFSVERPDGSNFTLKIRSTKLEDSAMYFCASGETGAGNSPLHFGNGTRLTVT.

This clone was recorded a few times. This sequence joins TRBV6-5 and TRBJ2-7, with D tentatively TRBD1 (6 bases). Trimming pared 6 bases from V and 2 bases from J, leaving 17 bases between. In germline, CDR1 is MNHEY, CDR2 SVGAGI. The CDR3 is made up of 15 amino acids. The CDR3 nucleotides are TGTGCCAGCAGGAGCCTCCGGGACATTACCTACGAGCAGTACTTC. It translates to CASRSLRDITYEQYF.

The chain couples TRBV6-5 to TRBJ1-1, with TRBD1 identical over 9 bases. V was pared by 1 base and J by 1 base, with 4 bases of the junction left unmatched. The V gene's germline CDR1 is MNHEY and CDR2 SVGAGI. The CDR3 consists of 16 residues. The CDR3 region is CASSYLPGQGNTEAFF. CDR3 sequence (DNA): TGTGCCAGCAGTTACTTACCGGGACAGGGGAACACTGAAGCTTTCTTT.

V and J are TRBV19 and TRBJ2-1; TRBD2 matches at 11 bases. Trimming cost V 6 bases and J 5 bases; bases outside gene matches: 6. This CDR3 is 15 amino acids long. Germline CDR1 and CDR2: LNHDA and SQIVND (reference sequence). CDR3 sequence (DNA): TGTGCCAGTAGGGGGGGACTAGCGGTTAACAATGAGCAGTTCTTC. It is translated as CASRGGLAVNNEQFF.

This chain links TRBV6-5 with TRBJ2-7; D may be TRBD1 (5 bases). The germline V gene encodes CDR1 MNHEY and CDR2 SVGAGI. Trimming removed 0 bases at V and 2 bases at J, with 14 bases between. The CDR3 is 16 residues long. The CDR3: CASSYSISTGTYEQYF. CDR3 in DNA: TGTGCCAGCAGTTACTCGATATCCACAGGTACCTACGAGCAGTACTTC.

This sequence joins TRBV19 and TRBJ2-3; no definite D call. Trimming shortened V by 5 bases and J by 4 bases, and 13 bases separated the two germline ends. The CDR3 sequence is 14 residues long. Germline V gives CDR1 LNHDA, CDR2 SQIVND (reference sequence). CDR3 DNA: TGTGCCAGTAGTGTCCGCCCCAGCGCAGATACGCAGTATTTT. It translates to CASSVRPSADTQYF.

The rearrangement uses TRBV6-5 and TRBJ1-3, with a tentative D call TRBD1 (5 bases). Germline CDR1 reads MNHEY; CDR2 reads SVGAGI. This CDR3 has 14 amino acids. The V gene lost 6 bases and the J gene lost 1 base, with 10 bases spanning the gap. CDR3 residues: CASRDGGSGNTIYF. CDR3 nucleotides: TGTGCCAGCAGGGATGGGGGGTCTGGAAACACCATATATTTT.

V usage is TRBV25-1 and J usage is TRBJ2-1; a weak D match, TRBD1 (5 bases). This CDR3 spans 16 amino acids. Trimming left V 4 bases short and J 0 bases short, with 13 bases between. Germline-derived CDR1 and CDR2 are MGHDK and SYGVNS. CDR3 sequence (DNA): TGTGCCAGCAGTGGCCGTTCAGGGCACTCCTACAATGAGCAGTTCTTC. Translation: CASSGRSGHSYNEQFF.

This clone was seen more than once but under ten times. The CDR3 nucleotides are TGTGCCAGCAGCTTAAGTGGGGGGTCAGGCGAGACCCAGTACTTC. Amino acids: CASSLSGGSGETQYF. The chain carries TRBV7-3 and TRBJ2-5, with a weak D call TRBD2 (6 bases). There are 15 residues in the CDR3. V lost 1 base and J lost 5, with 14 bases in between. Germline CDR1 SGHTA, CDR2 FQGTGA. The complete variable domain, with remaining parts taken from reference TRBV7-3 and TRBJ2-5, reads GAGVSQTPSNKVTEKGKYVELRCDPISGHTALYWYRQSLGQGPEFLIYFQGTGAADDSGLPNDRFFAVRPEGSVSTLKIQRTERGDSAVYLCASSLSGGSGETQYFGPGTRLLVL.

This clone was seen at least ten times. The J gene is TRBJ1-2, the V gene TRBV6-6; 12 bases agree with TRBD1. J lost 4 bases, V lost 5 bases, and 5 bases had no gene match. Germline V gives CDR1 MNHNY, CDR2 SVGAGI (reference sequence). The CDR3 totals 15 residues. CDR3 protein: CASSLGTGGFYGYTF. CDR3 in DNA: TGTGCCAGCAGTCTTGGGACAGGGGGCTTCTATGGCTACACCTTC.

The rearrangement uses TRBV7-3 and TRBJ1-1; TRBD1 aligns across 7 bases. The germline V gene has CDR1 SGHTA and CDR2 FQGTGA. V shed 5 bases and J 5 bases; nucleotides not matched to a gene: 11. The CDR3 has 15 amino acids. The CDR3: CASSASDRVDTEAFF. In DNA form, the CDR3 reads TGTGCCAGCAGCGCCTCAGACAGGGTGGATACTGAAGCTTTCTTT.

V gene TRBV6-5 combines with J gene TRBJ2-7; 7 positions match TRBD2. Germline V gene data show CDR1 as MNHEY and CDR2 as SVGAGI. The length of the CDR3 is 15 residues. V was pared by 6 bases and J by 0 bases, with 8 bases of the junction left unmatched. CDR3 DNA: TGTGCCAGCAGCCCGACTAGCACAAGCTCCTACGAGCAGTACTTC. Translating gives CASSPTSTSSYEQYF.

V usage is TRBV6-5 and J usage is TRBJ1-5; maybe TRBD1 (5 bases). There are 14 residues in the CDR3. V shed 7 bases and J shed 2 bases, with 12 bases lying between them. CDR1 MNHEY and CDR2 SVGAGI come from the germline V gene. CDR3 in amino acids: CASKALGGNQPQHF. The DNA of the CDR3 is TGTGCCAGCAAGGCTCTAGGGGGCAATCAGCCCCAGCATTTT.

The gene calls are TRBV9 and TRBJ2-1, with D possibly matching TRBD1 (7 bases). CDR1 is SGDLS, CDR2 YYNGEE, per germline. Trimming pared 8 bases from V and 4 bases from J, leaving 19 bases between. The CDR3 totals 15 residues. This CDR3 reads CASANAGQPYNEQFF. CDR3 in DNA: TGTGCCAGTGCGAACGCGGGACAGCCTTACAATGAGCAGTTCTTC.

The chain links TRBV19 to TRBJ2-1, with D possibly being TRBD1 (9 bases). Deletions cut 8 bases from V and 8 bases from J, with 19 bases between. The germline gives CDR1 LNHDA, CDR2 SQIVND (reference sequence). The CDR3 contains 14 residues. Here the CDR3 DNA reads TGTGCCAGTTGGACAGGGGCGGGGGGAGATGAGCAGTTCTTC. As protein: CASWTGAGGDEQFF.

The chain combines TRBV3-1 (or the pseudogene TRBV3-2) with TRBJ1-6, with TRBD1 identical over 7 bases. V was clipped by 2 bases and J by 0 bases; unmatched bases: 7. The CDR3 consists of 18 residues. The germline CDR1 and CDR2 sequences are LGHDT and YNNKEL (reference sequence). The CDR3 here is CASSQQTGTSSYNSPLHF. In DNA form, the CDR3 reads TGTGCCAGCAGCCAACAGACAGGGACGAGCTCCTATAATTCACCCCTCCACTTT.

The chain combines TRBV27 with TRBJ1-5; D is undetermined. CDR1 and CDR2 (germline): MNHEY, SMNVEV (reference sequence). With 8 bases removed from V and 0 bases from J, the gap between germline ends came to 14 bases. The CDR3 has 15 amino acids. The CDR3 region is CASSTSGYSNQPQHF. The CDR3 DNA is TGTGCCAGCTCAACCAGCGGTTATAGCAATCAGCCCCAGCATTTT.

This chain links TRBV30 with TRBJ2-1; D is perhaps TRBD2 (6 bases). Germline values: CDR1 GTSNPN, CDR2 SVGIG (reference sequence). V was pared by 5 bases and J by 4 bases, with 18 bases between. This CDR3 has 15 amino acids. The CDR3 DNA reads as TGTGCCTGGGCCCCCGTGGGGGGTTTTTACAATGAGCAGTTCTTC. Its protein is CAWAPVGGFYNEQFF.

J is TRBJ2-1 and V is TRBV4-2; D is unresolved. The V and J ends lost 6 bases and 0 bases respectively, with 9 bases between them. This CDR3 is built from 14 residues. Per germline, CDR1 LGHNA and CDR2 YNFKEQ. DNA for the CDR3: TGTGCCAGCAGTGGGTGGGCCTCCTACAATGAGCAGTTCTTC. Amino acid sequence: CASSGWASYNEQFF.

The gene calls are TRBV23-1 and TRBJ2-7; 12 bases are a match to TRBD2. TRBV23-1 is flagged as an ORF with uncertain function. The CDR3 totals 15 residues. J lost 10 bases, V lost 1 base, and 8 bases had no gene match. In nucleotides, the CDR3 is TGCGCCAGCAGTCAATGCCGGACTAGCGGGACGGGACAGTACGTC. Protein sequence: CASSQCRTSGTGQYV.

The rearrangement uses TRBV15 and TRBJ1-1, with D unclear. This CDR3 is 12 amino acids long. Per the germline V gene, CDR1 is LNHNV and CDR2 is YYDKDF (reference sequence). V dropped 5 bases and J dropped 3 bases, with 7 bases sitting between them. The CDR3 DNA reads TGTGCCACCAGCTCCCTTTACACTGAAGCTTTCTTT. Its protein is CATSSLYTEAFF.

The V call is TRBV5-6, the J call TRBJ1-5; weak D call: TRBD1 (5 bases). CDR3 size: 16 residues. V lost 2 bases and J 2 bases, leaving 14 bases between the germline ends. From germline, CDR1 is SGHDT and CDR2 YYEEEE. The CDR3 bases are TGTGCCAGCAGCTTCGGGCAGGGCCTCGGCAATCAGCCCCAGCATTTT. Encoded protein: CASSFGQGLGNQPQHF.

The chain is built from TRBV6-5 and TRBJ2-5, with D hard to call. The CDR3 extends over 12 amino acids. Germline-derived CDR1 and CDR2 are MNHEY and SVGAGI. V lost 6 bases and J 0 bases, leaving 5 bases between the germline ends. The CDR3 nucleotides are TGTGCCAGCAGCCGGGACCAAGAGACCCAGTACTTC. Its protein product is CASSRDQETQYF.